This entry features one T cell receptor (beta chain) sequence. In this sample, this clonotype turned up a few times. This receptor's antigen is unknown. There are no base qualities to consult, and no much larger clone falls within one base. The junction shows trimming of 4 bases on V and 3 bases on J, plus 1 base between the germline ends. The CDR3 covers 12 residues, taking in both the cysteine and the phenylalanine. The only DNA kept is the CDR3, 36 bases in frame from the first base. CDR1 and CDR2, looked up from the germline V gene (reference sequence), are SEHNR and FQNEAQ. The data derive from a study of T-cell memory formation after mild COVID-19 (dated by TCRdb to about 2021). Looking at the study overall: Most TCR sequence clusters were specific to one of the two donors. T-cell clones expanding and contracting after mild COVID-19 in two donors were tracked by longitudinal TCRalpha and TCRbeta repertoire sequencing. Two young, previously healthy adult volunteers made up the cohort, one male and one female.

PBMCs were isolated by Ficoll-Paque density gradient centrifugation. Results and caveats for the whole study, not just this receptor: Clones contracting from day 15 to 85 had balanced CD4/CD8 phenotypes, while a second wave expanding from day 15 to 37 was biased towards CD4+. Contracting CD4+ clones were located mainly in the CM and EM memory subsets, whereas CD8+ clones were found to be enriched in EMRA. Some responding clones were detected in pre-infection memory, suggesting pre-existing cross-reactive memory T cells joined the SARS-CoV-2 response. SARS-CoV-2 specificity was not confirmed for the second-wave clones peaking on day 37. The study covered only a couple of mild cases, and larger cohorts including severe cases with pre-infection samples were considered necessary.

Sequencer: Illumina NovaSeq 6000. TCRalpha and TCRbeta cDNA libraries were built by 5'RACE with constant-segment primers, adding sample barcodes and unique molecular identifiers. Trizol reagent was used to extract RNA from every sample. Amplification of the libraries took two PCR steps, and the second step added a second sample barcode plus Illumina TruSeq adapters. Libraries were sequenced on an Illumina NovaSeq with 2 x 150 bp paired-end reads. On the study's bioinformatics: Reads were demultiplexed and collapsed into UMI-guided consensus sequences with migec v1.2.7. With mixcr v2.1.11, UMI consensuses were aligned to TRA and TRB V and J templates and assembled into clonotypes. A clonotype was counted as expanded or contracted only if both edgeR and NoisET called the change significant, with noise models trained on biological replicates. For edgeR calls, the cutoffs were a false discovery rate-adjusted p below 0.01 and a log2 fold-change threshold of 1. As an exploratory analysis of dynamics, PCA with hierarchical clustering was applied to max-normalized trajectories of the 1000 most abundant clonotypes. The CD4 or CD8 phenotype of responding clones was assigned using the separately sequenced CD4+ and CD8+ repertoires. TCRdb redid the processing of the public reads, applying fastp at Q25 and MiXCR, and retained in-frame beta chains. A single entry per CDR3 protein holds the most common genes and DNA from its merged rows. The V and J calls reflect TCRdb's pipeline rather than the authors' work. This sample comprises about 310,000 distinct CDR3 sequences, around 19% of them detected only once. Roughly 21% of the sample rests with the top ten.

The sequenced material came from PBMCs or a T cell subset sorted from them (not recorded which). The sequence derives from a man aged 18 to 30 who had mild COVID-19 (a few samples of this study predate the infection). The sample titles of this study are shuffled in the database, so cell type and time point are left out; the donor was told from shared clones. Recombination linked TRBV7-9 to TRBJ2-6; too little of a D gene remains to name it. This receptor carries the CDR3 CASSYGANVLTF. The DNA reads TGTGCCAGCAGCTATGGGGCCAACGTCCTGACTTTC.